This T cell receptor beta chain was identified in a study of PD-1 blockade in classical Hodgkin lymphoma. Whole-study results and caveats: By C4D1, diversity of CD4+ TCRs had risen significantly, whereas that of CD8+ TCRs had not.

TCRdb keeps only in-frame clones here, not all; method: immunoSEQ multiplex PCR. The sample gives about 58,000 clones, 85% to 90% of which show up once; more than 5% is in the top ten. Autologous stem cell transplantation was followed by relapse in every patient, and brentuximab vedotin exposure varied. Patients' outcomes at their best amounted to complete response, partial response or progressive disease. Of note for this clone: The antigen remains undetermined.

The germline V gene has CDR1 SGHRS and CDR2 YFSETQ. The CDR3 contains 16 residues. V trimming: 4 bases; J trimming: 2 bases; junction bases outside the gene matches: 10. V and J are TRBV5-1 and TRBJ2-5; 8 nucleotides line up with TRBD2. The origin of this receptor is a human donor with classical Hodgkin lymphoma. Material: peripheral blood mononuclear cells (PBMCs), obtained before the second cycle of nivolumab. CDR3 in amino acids: CASSRQPSGGQETQYF. As DNA, the CDR3 is TGCGCCAGCAGCCGCCAACCAAGCGGGGGACAAGAGACCCAGTACTTC.